The clone carrying this T cell receptor (beta chain) has only one observation. The antigen remains undetermined. The sample originates from a study of PD-1 blockade in mismatch repair-deficient tumors. General study findings and limits: Rapid post-treatment expansion, then contraction, generally preceding radiologic response, marked tumor-resident clones.

Clones were read by immunoSEQ multiplex PCR, and TCRdb kept only the in-frame ones, dropping some. The sample lists around 62,000 clones; 60% to 80% were seen once. TCR sequencing covered a few patients who responded to pembrolizumab. The CDR3 has 13 residues. V and J are TRBV21-1 and TRBJ1-1. TRBV21-1 is termed a pseudogene. This TCR came from an adult with mismatch repair-deficient cancer. The sample consisted of peripheral blood, taken 2 weeks after starting pembrolizumab. For the CDR3, the DNA is TGTGCCAGCACCTGCCGAGAGGGTACTGAAGCTTTCTTT. This codes for CASTCREGTEAFF.